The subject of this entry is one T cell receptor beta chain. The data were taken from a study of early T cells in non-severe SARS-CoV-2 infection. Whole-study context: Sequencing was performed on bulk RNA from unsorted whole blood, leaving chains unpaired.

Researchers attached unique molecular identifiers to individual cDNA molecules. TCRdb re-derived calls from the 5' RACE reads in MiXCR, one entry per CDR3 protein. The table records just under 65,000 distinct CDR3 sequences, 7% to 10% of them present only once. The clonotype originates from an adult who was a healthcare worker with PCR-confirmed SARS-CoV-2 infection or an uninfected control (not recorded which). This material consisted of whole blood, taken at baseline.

The CDR3 DNA follows: TGCAGCACCGGGCGGGGTGGTACGCAGTATTTT. Protein sequence: CSTGRGGTQYF. The rearrangement uses TRBV29-1 and TRBJ2-3; possibly TRBD2 for D (6 bases). This CDR3 is 11 amino acids long. Trimming left V 8 bases short and J 8 bases short, with 14 bases between. In germline, CDR1 is SQVTM, CDR2 ANQGSEA.